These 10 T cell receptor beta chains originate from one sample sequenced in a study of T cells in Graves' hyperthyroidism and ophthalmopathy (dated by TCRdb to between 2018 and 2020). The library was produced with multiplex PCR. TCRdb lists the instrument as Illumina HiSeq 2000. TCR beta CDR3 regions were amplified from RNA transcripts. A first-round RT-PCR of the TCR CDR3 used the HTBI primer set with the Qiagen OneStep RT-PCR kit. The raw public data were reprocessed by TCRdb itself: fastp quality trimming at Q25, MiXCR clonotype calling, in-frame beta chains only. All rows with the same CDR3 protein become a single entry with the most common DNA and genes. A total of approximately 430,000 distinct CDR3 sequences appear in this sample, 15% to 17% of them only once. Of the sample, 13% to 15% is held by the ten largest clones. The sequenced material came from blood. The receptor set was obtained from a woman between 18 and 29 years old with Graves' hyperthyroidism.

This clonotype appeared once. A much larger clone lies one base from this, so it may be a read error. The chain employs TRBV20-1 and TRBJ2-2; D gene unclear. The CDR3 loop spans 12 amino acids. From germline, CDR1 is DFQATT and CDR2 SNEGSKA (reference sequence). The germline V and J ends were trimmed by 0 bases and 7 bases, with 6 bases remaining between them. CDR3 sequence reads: CSARDVGGELFF. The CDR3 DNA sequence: TGCAGTGCTAGAGATGTGGGCGGGGAGCTGTTTTTT.

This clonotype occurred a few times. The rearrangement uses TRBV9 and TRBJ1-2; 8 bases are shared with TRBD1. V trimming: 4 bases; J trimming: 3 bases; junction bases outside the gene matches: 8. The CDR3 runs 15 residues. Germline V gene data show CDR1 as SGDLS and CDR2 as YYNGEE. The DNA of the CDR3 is TGTGCCAGCAGCCCTACAGGGGGTACGTACTATGGCTACACCTTC. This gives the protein CASSPTGGTYYGYTF.

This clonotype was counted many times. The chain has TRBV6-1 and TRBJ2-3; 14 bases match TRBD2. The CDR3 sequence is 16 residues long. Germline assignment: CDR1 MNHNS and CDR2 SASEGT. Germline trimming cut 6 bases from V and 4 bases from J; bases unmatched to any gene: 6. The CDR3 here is CASSFPTSGRADTQYF. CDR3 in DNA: TGTGCCAGCAGCTTCCCGACTAGCGGGAGGGCAGATACGCAGTATTTT.

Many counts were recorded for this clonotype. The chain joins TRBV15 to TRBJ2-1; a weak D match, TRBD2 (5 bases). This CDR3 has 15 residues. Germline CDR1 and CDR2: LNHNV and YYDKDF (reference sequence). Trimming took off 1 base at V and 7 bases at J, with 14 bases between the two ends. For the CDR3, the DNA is TGTGCCACCAGCAGAGGAGGGAAGTTGGGGAATGAGCAGTTCTTC. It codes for CATSRGGKLGNEQFF.

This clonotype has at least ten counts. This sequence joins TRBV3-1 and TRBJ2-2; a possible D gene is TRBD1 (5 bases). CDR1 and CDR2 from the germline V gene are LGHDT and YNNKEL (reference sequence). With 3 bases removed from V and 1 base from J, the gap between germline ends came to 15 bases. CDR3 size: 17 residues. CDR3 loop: CASSHGHRSGNTGELFF. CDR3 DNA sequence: TGTGCCAGCAGCCATGGACACCGGTCAGGGAACACCGGGGAGCTGTTTTTT.

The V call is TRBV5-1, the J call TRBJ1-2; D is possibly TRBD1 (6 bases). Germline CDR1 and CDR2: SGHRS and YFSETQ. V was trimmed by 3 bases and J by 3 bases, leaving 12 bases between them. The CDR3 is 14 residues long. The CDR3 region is CASSSPQGYYGYTF. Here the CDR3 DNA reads TGCGCCAGCAGCTCACCACAGGGTTACTATGGCTACACCTTC.

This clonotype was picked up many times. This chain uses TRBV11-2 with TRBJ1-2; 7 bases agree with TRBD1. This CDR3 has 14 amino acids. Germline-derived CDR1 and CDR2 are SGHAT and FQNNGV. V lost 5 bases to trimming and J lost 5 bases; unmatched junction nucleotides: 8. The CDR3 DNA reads TGTGCCAGCAGCAACCGACAGGGAGGGTATGGCTACACCTTC. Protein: CASSNRQGGYGYTF.

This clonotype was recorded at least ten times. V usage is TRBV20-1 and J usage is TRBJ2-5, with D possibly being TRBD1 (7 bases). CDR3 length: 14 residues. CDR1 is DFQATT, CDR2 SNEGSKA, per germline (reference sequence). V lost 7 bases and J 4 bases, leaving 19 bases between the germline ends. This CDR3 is CSVNLGRGAETQYF. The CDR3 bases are TGCAGTGTTAACCTGGGCAGGGGGGCAGAGACCCAGTACTTC.

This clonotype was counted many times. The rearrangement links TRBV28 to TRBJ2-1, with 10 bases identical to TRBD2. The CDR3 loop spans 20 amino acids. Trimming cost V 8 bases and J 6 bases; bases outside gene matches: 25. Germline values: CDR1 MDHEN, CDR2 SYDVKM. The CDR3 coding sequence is TGTGCCAGCCCGCGGACAGGTGGAGCGGGAGGGCCGGGAACTGGCAATGAGCAGTTCTTC. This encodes CASPRTGGAGGPGTGNEQFF.

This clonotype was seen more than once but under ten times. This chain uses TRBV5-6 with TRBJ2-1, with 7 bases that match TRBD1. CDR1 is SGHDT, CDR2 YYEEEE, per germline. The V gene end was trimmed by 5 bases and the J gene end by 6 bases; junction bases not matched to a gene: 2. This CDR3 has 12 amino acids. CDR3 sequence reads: CASSYRGNEQFF. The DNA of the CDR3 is TGTGCCAGCAGTTACAGGGGCAATGAGCAGTTCTTC.